The rows below give T cell receptor beta chains drawn from one sample of a study of cytomegalovirus exposure and HLA in healthy donors. Using immunoSEQ multiplex PCR, the repertoire was profiled, and TCRdb retains in-frame clones only, with some absent. The sample shows some 150,000 clones, approximately 93% of them seen only once. Sequencing used PBMCs. All receptors come from a man younger than 35 in good health and CMV-seronegative. Both conserved end residues are part of each CDR3. D genes are given only for firm matches. Expanded clones are given a class, and other clones once, few, many or no size at all.

cdr3_length: 17
clone_size: .
j_call: TRBJ2-1
d_call: TRBD2
v_call: TRBV19
cdr3_aa: CASTPEGGRALYNEQFF

cdr3_length: 16
clone_size: .
j_call: TRBJ2-1
d_call: .
v_call: TRBV10-1
cdr3_aa: CASSPLEGISYNEQFF

cdr3_length: 15
clone_size: .
j_call: TRBJ2-1
d_call: TRBD1
v_call: TRBV5-6
cdr3_aa: CASSPAGQGRNEQFF

cdr3_length: 12
clone_size: .
j_call: TRBJ1-2
d_call: TRBD1
v_call: TRBV7-9
cdr3_aa: CASSSQGYGYTF

cdr3_length: 17
clone_size: .
j_call: TRBJ2-2
d_call: TRBD2
v_call: TRBV7-6
cdr3_aa: CASSRASGNRNTGELFF

cdr3_length: 12
clone_size: .
j_call: TRBJ1-1
d_call: .
v_call: TRBV19
cdr3_aa: CASSIQRGEAFF

cdr3_length: 14
clone_size: .
j_call: TRBJ2-7
d_call: TRBD1
v_call: TRBV5-6
cdr3_aa: CASSSGTGPYEQYF

cdr3_length: 13
clone_size: .
j_call: TRBJ2-2
d_call: TRBD1
v_call: TRBV5-1
cdr3_aa: CASSWDRGGELFF

cdr3_length: 16
clone_size: few
j_call: TRBJ2-3
d_call: TRBD2
v_call: TRBV19
cdr3_aa: CATAPKGLAGSDTQYF

cdr3_length: 15
clone_size: once
j_call: TRBJ1-4
d_call: TRBD1
v_call: TRBV19
cdr3_aa: CASSSSGTALKKLFF

cdr3_length: 12
clone_size: .
j_call: TRBJ2-7
d_call: .
v_call: TRBV5-4
cdr3_aa: CASSLAGGEQYF

cdr3_length: 15
clone_size: few
j_call: TRBJ1-2
d_call: TRBD1
v_call: TRBV19
cdr3_aa: CASSIGGQGMYGYTF

cdr3_length: 15
clone_size: .
j_call: TRBJ1-2
d_call: TRBD1
v_call: TRBV5-1
cdr3_aa: CASSGDRAGEYGYTF

cdr3_length: 15
clone_size: .
j_call: TRBJ2-1
d_call: TRBD1
v_call: TRBV5-4
cdr3_aa: CASSLGTGPYNEQFF

cdr3_length: 14
clone_size: .
j_call: TRBJ2-1
d_call: TRBD2
v_call: TRBV30
cdr3_aa: CAWKPSGGFDRQFF

cdr3_length: 15
clone_size: .
j_call: TRBJ2-3
d_call: TRBD2
v_call: TRBV5-5
cdr3_aa: CASSVIGGGTDTQYF

cdr3_length: 15
clone_size: .
j_call: TRBJ1-2
d_call: .
v_call: TRBV6-6
cdr3_aa: CASSRGGTPNYGYTF

cdr3_length: 16
clone_size: .
j_call: TRBJ1-5
d_call: .
v_call: TRBV15
cdr3_aa: CATSREGGTRLGPQHF

cdr3_length: 14
clone_size: .
j_call: TRBJ1-2
d_call: .
v_call: TRBV7-9
cdr3_aa: CASSLALPGGGYTF

cdr3_length: 16
clone_size: .
j_call: TRBJ2-1
d_call: TRBD2
v_call: TRBV28
cdr3_aa: CASSLGYGGGYNEQFF

cdr3_length: 13
clone_size: .
j_call: TRBJ1-4
d_call: TRBD1
v_call: TRBV30
cdr3_aa: CACDRGRDEKLFF

cdr3_length: 14
clone_size: .
j_call: TRBJ1-2
d_call: TRBD1
v_call: TRBV5-1
cdr3_aa: CASSSLTGSYGYTF

cdr3_length: 15
clone_size: .
j_call: TRBJ2-1
d_call: TRBD2
v_call: TRBV5-1
cdr3_aa: CASSLLAGWENEQFF

cdr3_length: 12
clone_size: .
j_call: TRBJ2-1
d_call: .
v_call: TRBV1
cdr3_aa: CTLGDYYNEQFF

cdr3_length: 12
clone_size: .
j_call: TRBJ2-4
d_call: .
v_call: TRBV7-9
cdr3_aa: CATAPTKNIQYF

cdr3_length: 15
clone_size: .
j_call: TRBJ2-1
d_call: TRBD2
v_call: TRBV4-3
cdr3_aa: CASSQASGPYNEQFF

cdr3_length: 17
clone_size: .
j_call: TRBJ2-3
d_call: TRBD2
v_call: TRBV15
cdr3_aa: CATSGFLAGGPADTQYF

cdr3_length: 15
clone_size: .
j_call: TRBJ1-5
d_call: TRBD1
v_call: TRBV23-1
cdr3_aa: CASTTTGGFRQPQHF

cdr3_length: 15
clone_size: .
j_call: TRBJ1-2
d_call: TRBD1
v_call: TRBV6-5
cdr3_aa: CASSRPDRKNYGYTF

cdr3_length: 13
clone_size: .
j_call: TRBJ2-7
d_call: .
v_call: TRBV29-1
cdr3_aa: CSVGAGVAYEQYF

cdr3_length: 12
clone_size: .
j_call: TRBJ1-2
d_call: TRBD1
v_call: TRBV14
cdr3_aa: CASRHRGHGYTF

cdr3_length: 16
clone_size: .
j_call: TRBJ1-6
d_call: TRBD1
v_call: TRBV14
cdr3_aa: CASSQRATGGNSPLHF

cdr3_length: 14
clone_size: .
j_call: TRBJ2-7
d_call: TRBD1
v_call: TRBV28
cdr3_aa: CASSLRGQLDEQYF

cdr3_length: 14
clone_size: .
j_call: TRBJ2-1
d_call: .
v_call: TRBV5-1
cdr3_aa: CASSLGSEYNEQFF

cdr3_length: 18
clone_size: .
j_call: TRBJ2-1
d_call: .
v_call: TRBV29-1
cdr3_aa: CSVVWLSTGPLKYNEQFF

cdr3_length: 18
clone_size: .
j_call: TRBJ2-1
d_call: TRBD2
v_call: TRBV6-1
cdr3_aa: CASSEALAGGLTYNEQFF

cdr3_length: 16
clone_size: once
j_call: TRBJ2-1
d_call: TRBD2
v_call: TRBV6-6
cdr3_aa: CASSYPLAGARNEQFF

cdr3_length: 15
clone_size: .
j_call: TRBJ2-5
d_call: .
v_call: TRBV5-8
cdr3_aa: CASSEGSVLGETQYF

cdr3_length: 14
clone_size: .
j_call: TRBJ2-1
d_call: .
v_call: TRBV2
cdr3_aa: CASSEAVAFYEQFF